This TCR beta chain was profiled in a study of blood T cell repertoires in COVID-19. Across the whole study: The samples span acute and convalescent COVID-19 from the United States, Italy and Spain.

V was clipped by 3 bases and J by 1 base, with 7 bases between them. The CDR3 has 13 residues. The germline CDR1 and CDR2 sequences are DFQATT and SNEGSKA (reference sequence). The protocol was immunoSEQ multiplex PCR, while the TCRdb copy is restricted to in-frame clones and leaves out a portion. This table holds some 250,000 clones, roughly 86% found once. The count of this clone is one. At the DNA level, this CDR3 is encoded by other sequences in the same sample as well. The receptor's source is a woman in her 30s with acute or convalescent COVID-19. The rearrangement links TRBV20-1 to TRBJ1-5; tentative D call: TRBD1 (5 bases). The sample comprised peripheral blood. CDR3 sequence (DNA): TGCAGTGCTAGTCAGGGAAGCAATCAGCCCCAGCATTTT. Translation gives CSASQGSNQPQHF.